A single sample is the source of the 13 T cell receptor beta chains below, sequenced in a study of identical twins. TCRdb ran MiXCR on the 5' RACE reads and lists one entry per CDR3 protein. The sample holds roughly 490,000 distinct CDR3 sequences, around 15% seen once. These data were likewise used in another study, on yellow fever vaccine responses in identical twins.

Sequencing was done on a sample of CD4+ T cells sorted from blood. The receptors here all came from a woman aged 18-35 years in good health.

In regard to this clonotype: Being one base from a much bigger clone, this may be a read error. The chain carries TRBV7-2 and TRBJ2-3; D is unresolved. This CDR3 region has 14 residues. Deletions cut 3 bases from V and 0 bases from J, with 7 bases between. Germline CDR1 is SGHTA and CDR2 is FQGNSA. The CDR3 bases are TGTGCCAGCAGCTTCCGGGCCAGCACAGATACGCAGTATTTT. It specifies CASSFRASTDTQYF. Drawing the rest from reference TRBV7-2 and TRBJ2-3, the complete variable domain is GAGVSQSPSNKVTEKGKDVELRCDPISGHTALYWYRQSLGQGLEFLIYFQGNSAPDKSGLPSDRFSAERTGGSVSTLTIQRTQQEDSAVYLCASSFRASTDTQYFGPGTRLTVL.

The J gene is TRBJ2-2, the V gene TRBV20-1; D gene unclear. Trimming took 6 bases from V and 0 from J, leaving 11 bases between them. Looked up from germline, CDR1 is DFQATT and CDR2 is SNEGSKA (reference sequence). The CDR3 length is 14 residues. CDR3 residues: CSAQADANTGELFF. As DNA, the CDR3 is TGCAGTGCCCAGGCGGACGCGAACACCGGGGAGCTGTTTTTT.

This clonotype has more than one count but fewer than ten. The chain couples TRBV11-2 to TRBJ2-2; D is perhaps TRBD1 or TRBD2 (5 bases each). The V gene's germline CDR1 is SGHAT and CDR2 FQNNGV. Trimming removed 3 bases from V and 4 bases from J, with 15 bases in between. The CDR3 has 16 amino acids. The CDR3 here is CASSLGRLQTTGELFF. The CDR3 region has the DNA TGTGCCAGCAGCTTGGGACGGCTTCAAACCACCGGGGAGCTGTTTTTT. Complete variable domain (other parts from reference TRBV11-2 and TRBJ2-2): EAGVAQSPRYKIIEKRQSVAFWCNPISGHATLYWYQQILGQGPKLLIQFQNNGVVDDSQLPKDRFSAERLKGVDSTLKIQPAKLEDSAVYLCASSLGRLQTTGELFFGEGSRLTVL.

This clonotype was observed a handful of times. The rearrangement joins TRBV10-3 to TRBJ1-2, with D uncertain. The germline gives CDR1 ENHRY, CDR2 SYGVKD. V was cut by 2 bases and J by 3 bases, with 4 bases left in between. CDR3 length: 12 residues. CDR3 sequence: CAISEAYYGYTF. The CDR3 DNA sequence: TGTGCCATCAGTGAGGCCTACTATGGCTACACCTTC.

This chain joins TRBV19 and TRBJ2-3; TRBD2 agrees at 10 bases. CDR3 length equals 16 residues. Germline V gene lookup returns CDR1 LNHDA and CDR2 SQIVND (reference sequence). V lost 2 bases, J lost 4 bases, and 6 bases stayed unmatched. The CDR3 bases are TGTGCCAGTAGTATACGGCTAGCGGGAGCTGCAGATACGCAGTATTTT. This translates into CASSIRLAGAADTQYF. Filled out from reference TRBV19 and TRBJ2-3, the complete variable domain reads DGGITQSPKYLFRKEGQNVTLSCEQNLNHDAMYWYRQDPGQGLRLIYYSQIVNDFQKGDIAEGYSVSREKKESFPLTVTSAQKNPTAFYLCASSIRLAGAADTQYFGPGTRLTVL.

CDR3 region: CSATLAGGHREQYF. DNA of the CDR3: TGCAGTGCTACTCTAGCGGGGGGCCACCGGGAGCAGTACTTC. The V and J genes are TRBV20-1 and TRBJ2-7; 11 positions agree with TRBD2. Germline values: CDR1 DFQATT, CDR2 SNEGSKA (reference sequence). The ends lost 4 bases at V and 7 bases at J; junction bases unmatched: 9. This CDR3 contains 14 residues.

The chain combines TRBV7-8 with TRBJ1-1; tentative D call: TRBD1 (5 bases). Trimming left V 1 base short and J 11 bases short, with 14 bases between. CDR3 length: 13 residues. CDR1 and CDR2 (germline): SGHVS, FQNEAQ. The CDR3 loop is CASSLVLASGAFF. CDR3 nucleotide sequence: TGTGCCAGCAGCTTAGTATTAGCCTCAGGGGCTTTCTTT.

This sequence joins TRBV5-1 and TRBJ2-7; the D gene is possibly TRBD1 (5 bases). V dropped 0 bases and J dropped 12 bases, with 10 bases sitting between them. The CDR3 has 11 residues. Germline V lookup: CDR1 SGHRS, CDR2 YFSETQ. The CDR3 nucleotides are TGCGCCAGCAGCTTGGGGCCAGGGATGTACTTC. This encodes CASSLGPGMYF.

In this sample, this clonotype turned up a few times. V is TRBV12-3 or TRBV12-4 and J is TRBJ2-5; D is undetermined. Between the trimmed V and J ends, which lost 3 bases and 1 base, there was a span of 9 bases. The CDR3 runs 14 residues. The CDR3 is CASSLLGPQETQYF. CDR3 nucleotides: TGTGCCAGCAGTTTGCTGGGTCCCCAAGAGACCCAGTACTTC.

This rearrangement joins TRBV20-1 to TRBJ1-5, with TRBD1 as a possible D gene (5 bases). The CDR3 is 12 amino acids. Trimming removed 6 bases at V and 6 bases at J, with 12 bases between. The V gene's germline CDR1 is DFQATT and CDR2 SNEGSKA (reference sequence). CDR3 sequence reads: CSAPRVGQPQHF. The CDR3 DNA is TGCAGTGCCCCCAGGGTTGGTCAGCCCCAGCATTTT.

The chain has TRBV13 and TRBJ1-1; no definite D call. The V end lost 2 bases, the J end lost 1 base, and 17 bases lay between the germline ends. The germline V gene encodes CDR1 PRHDT and CDR2 FYEKMQ (reference sequence). The CDR3 runs 17 residues. CDR3 DNA: TGTGCCAGCAGCTTATTAAAGGCCAACGAAGGGAACACTGAAGCTTTCTTT. Protein: CASSLLKANEGNTEAFF.

The CDR3 bases are TGTGCCAGCTCCCAAGGACAGGGAGACACCGGGGAGCTGTTTTTT. Translated, it gives CASSQGQGDTGELFF. The chain uses TRBV18 and TRBJ2-2; 8 bases align to TRBD1. This CDR3 has 15 residues. Germline V CDR1 and CDR2: KGHSH, LQKENI. Germline trimming cut 6 bases from V and 3 bases from J; bases unmatched to any gene: 6. Full variable domain (outside the CDR3, taken from reference TRBV18 and TRBJ2-2): NAGVMQNPRHLVRRRGQEARLRCSPMKGHSHVYWYRQLPEEGLKFMVYLQKENIIDESGMPKERFSAEFPKEGPSILRIQQVVRGDSAAYFCASSQGQGDTGELFFGEGSRLTVL.

This clonotype showed up just a few times. The CDR3 here is CASSRQTGEQFF. The CDR3 DNA follows: TGTGCCAGCAGCCGCCAGACAGGGGAGCAGTTCTTC. This chain joins TRBV5-5 and TRBJ2-1; 7 positions agree with TRBD1. Trimming removed 4 bases from V and 10 bases from J; junction bases left unmatched: 5. CDR1 is SGHKS and CDR2 is YYEKEE in the germline V gene (reference sequence). The CDR3 runs 12 residues.